What follows are 26 T cell receptor beta chains derived from one specimen sequenced in a study of blood T cell repertoires in COVID-19. TCRdb's copy holds only in-frame clones and misses some; the assay was immunoSEQ multiplex PCR. The data show about 210,000 clones, about 85% seen once. The material sequenced was peripheral blood. The receptors shown here come from a man in his forties with acute or convalescent COVID-19.

This rearrangement joins TRBV28 to TRBJ1-2; D uncertain. This CDR3 has 11 residues. V dropped 7 bases and J dropped 4 bases, with 7 bases sitting between them. CDR1 is MDHEN and CDR2 is SYDVKM in the germline V gene. CDR3 DNA sequence: TGTGCCAGCAACCGGAGCTATGGCTACACCTTC. Its translation is CASNRSYGYTF.

The chain carries TRBV19 and TRBJ2-6; a weak D match, TRBD1 (6 bases). V was trimmed by 11 bases and J by 0 bases, leaving 11 bases between them. CDR1 LNHDA and CDR2 SQIVND come from the germline V gene (reference sequence). The CDR3 has 14 amino acids. The CDR3 coding sequence is TGTGCCGCTAGGGGGTCCTCTGGGGCCAACGTCCTGACTTTC. Its protein product is CAARGSSGANVLTF.

The chain employs TRBV6-6 and TRBJ2-3; 13 bases are shared with TRBD2. CDR1 and CDR2 (germline): MNHNY, SVGAGI (reference sequence). Trimming cost V 2 bases and J 5 bases; bases outside gene matches: 4. The CDR3 has 16 residues. CDR3 in amino acids: CASSYVLAGGIDTQYF. The CDR3 region has the DNA TGTGCCAGCAGTTACGTACTAGCGGGGGGGATAGATACGCAGTATTTT.

The CDR3 loop is CASSRMADTEAFF. The CDR3 nucleotides are TGTGCCAGCAGCCGCATGGCGGACACTGAAGCTTTCTTT. The gene calls are TRBV3-1 (or the pseudogene TRBV3-2) and TRBJ1-1; D gene unclear. CDR3 length equals 13 residues. V was pared by 4 bases and J by 3 bases, with 9 bases between. Per the germline V gene, CDR1 is LGHDT and CDR2 is YNNKEL (reference sequence).

V gene TRBV6-5 combines with J gene TRBJ2-7; D possibly corresponds to TRBD1 (5 bases). Germline V gene data show CDR1 as MNHEY and CDR2 as SVGAGI. CDR3 length: 12 residues. The V end was cut by 6 bases, the J end by 7 bases, with 13 bases between. CDR3 protein: CASSRAQREQYF. The DNA for the CDR3 is TGTGCCAGCAGCAGGGCCCAACGGGAGCAGTACTTC.

V gene TRBV19 combines with J gene TRBJ1-1, with unresolved D. CDR3 length: 14 amino acids. Looked up from germline, CDR1 is LNHDA and CDR2 is SQIVND (reference sequence). Trimming took 10 bases from V and 1 from J, leaving 16 bases between them. For the CDR3, the DNA is TGTGCCACCTCCCCCCCGGGTTGGAACACTGAAGCTTTCTTT. Protein sequence: CATSPPGWNTEAFF.

The chain couples TRBV7-8 to TRBJ2-7; D is uncertain. Germline V gene data show CDR1 as SGHVS and CDR2 as FQNEAQ. The CDR3 runs to 14 residues. Trimming stripped 3 bases from V and 7 bases from J, with 16 bases between. CDR3 in amino acids: CASSFEQYTGEQYF. The CDR3, as DNA: TGTGCCAGCAGCTTCGAACAGTACACCGGAGAGCAGTACTTC.

The V call is TRBV11-2, the J call TRBJ2-3; weak D call: TRBD2 (7 bases). The germline V gene has CDR1 SGHAT and CDR2 FQNNGV. The length of the CDR3 is 14 residues. The V end lost 5 bases, the J end lost 1 base, and 10 bases lay between the germline ends. CDR3 in amino acids: CASSTGGGTDTQYF. CDR3 DNA: TGTGCCAGCAGCACGGGGGGCGGCACAGATACGCAGTATTTT. The full variable domain, completed using reference TRBV11-2 and TRBJ2-3, is EAGVAQSPRYKIIEKRQSVAFWCNPISGHATLYWYQQILGQGPKLLIQFQNNGVVDDSQLPKDRFSAERLKGVDSTLKIQPAKLEDSAVYLCASSTGGGTDTQYFGPGTRLTVL.

In its sample, this clone was seen once. The rearrangement joins TRBV27 to TRBJ2-7; TRBD1 agrees at 9 bases. With V trimmed by 3 bases and J by 4 bases, 7 bases remained unmatched. This CDR3 contains 15 residues. Germline V gene data show CDR1 as MNHEY and CDR2 as SMNVEV (reference sequence). The CDR3 DNA reads TGTGCCAGCAGTTTCTCAGGACAGGGGTGGTACGAGCAGTACTTC. Amino acids: CASSFSGQGWYEQYF.

V usage is TRBV30 and J usage is TRBJ2-7; 9 bases agree with TRBD1. The V gene end was trimmed by 5 bases and the J gene end by 3 bases; junction bases not matched to a gene: 5. The CDR3 length is 13 residues. Germline V gene data show CDR1 as GTSNPN and CDR2 as SVGIG (reference sequence). CDR3 DNA: TGTGCCTGGGGGACAGGGTTCAACTACGAGCAGTACTTC. Its protein product is CAWGTGFNYEQYF.

This clone came up once. V usage is TRBV6-4 and J usage is TRBJ2-2, with 9 nucleotides matching TRBD2. The CDR3 extends over 17 amino acids. The junction had 8 bases not matched to a gene; V was cut back by 5 bases and J by 1 base. Germline CDR1 MRHNA, CDR2 SNTAGT. This CDR3 reads CASSPSDSGGNTGELFF. CDR3 DNA: TGTGCCAGCAGTCCCTCGGATAGCGGGGGGAACACCGGGGAGCTGTTTTTT.

V is TRBV5-1 and J is TRBJ2-7, with D unresolved. The germline V and J ends were trimmed by 1 base and 3 bases, with 8 bases remaining between them. The CDR3 is made up of 13 amino acids. In germline, CDR1 is SGHRS, CDR2 YFSETQ. The CDR3 region is CASSLPSGYEQYF. The CDR3 DNA sequence: TGCGCCAGCAGCTTGCCGTCCGGCTACGAGCAGTACTTC. Full variable domain (remainder filled in from reference TRBV5-1 and TRBJ2-7): KAGVTQTPRYLIKTRGQQVTLSCSPISGHRSVSWYQQTPGQGLQFLFEYFSETQRNKGNFPGRFSGRQFSNSRSEMNVSTLELGDSALYLCASSLPSGYEQYFGPGTRLTVT.

The V and J genes are TRBV24-1 and TRBJ1-4, with TRBD1 as a possible D gene (6 bases). Germline-derived CDR1 and CDR2 are KGHDR and SFDVKD. This CDR3 contains 17 residues. V lost 5 bases to trimming and J lost 8 bases, with 23 bases between them. CDR3 nucleotides: TGTGCCACCAGTGGTGGGCCTAAGGGAGACAGGACGGAAAAACTGTTTTTT. Translation: CATSGGPKGDRTEKLFF.

The chain has TRBV2 and TRBJ1-5; perhaps TRBD1 as D (5 bases). Germline CDR1 reads SNHLY; CDR2 reads FYNNEI. V was pared by 7 bases and J by 2 bases, with 15 bases between. The CDR3 has 15 residues. In DNA, the CDR3 is TGTGCCAGCACCAGGGAAGGGTTCGGCAATCAGCCCCAGCATTTT. It is translated as CASTREGFGNQPQHF. Variable domain in full (rest from reference TRBV2 and TRBJ1-5): EPEVTQTPSHQVTQMGQEVILRCVPISNHLYFYWYRQILGQKVEFLVSFYNNEISEKSEIFDDQFSVERPDGSNFTLKIRSTKLEDSAMYFCASTREGFGNQPQHFGDGTRLSIL.

In this sample, this clone turned up once. The chain recombines TRBV29-1 with TRBJ2-2; TRBD1 agrees at 9 bases. The CDR3 length is 14 residues. V lost 7 bases, J lost 3 bases, and 6 bases stayed unmatched. Germline CDR1 SQVTM, CDR2 ANQGSEA. CDR3 in amino acids: CSGLQGAYTGELFF. CDR3 nucleotides: TGCAGCGGTCTACAGGGGGCATACACCGGGGAGCTGTTTTTT.

The chain carries TRBV5-1 and TRBJ1-1; D might be TRBD1 (5 bases). With 0 bases removed from V and 6 bases from J, the gap between germline ends came to 12 bases. The CDR3 runs 14 residues. CDR1 is SGHRS and CDR2 is YFSETQ in the germline V gene. The CDR3 coding sequence is TGCGCCAGCAGCTTGGCCGCAGGGAAGGCTGAAGCTTTCTTT. Residues: CASSLAAGKAEAFF. Variable domain in full (rest from reference TRBV5-1 and TRBJ1-1): KAGVTQTPRYLIKTRGQQVTLSCSPISGHRSVSWYQQTPGQGLQFLFEYFSETQRNKGNFPGRFSGRQFSNSRSEMNVSTLELGDSALYLCASSLAAGKAEAFFGQGTRLTVV.

Written as DNA, the CDR3 is TGTGCCAGTAGTATTGGGGGGGCAAGCAGTGAAGCTTTCTTT. Translating gives CASSIGGASSEAFF. The rearrangement links TRBV19 to TRBJ1-1, with D possibly being TRBD1 (6 bases). The CDR3 has 14 residues. From germline, CDR1 is LNHDA and CDR2 SQIVND (reference sequence). The V and J ends lost 3 bases and 7 bases respectively, with 15 bases between them.

The V gene is TRBV25-1, the J gene TRBJ1-4; D is undetermined. V was clipped by 3 bases and J by 0 bases, with 11 bases between them. CDR3 size: 16 residues. CDR1 and CDR2 (germline): MGHDK, SYGVNS. CDR3 sequence: CASSEGRSSTNEKLFF. CDR3 DNA: TGTGCCAGCAGTGAGGGGAGGAGTTCAACTAATGAAAAACTGTTTTTT.

This chain uses TRBV27 with TRBJ2-1; D might be TRBD2 (5 bases). Trimming took off 1 base at V and 5 bases at J, with 12 bases between the two ends. Germline loops: CDR1 MNHEY, CDR2 SMNVEV (reference sequence). The CDR3 contains 15 residues. Here the CDR3 DNA reads TGTGCCAGCAGTTTATACCTAGCCCCGGACAATGAGCAGTTCTTC. This gives the protein CASSLYLAPDNEQFF.

V is TRBV3-1 (or the pseudogene TRBV3-2) and J is TRBJ2-5; 8 nucleotides align to TRBD2. CDR1 LGHDT and CDR2 YNNKEL come from the germline V gene (reference sequence). Unmatched junction bases numbered 5, after V lost 3 bases and J lost 2 bases. This CDR3 comprises 15 residues. In DNA, the CDR3 is TGTGCCAGCAGCCATGGCGGGGGGCCGCAAGAGACCCAGTACTTC. Its protein product is CASSHGGGPQETQYF.

The CDR3 here is CASSHTGGEQYF. The CDR3 DNA reads as TGTGCCAGCAGCCATACAGGGGGAGAGCAGTACTTC. The chain couples TRBV14 to TRBJ2-7; the match to TRBD1 covers 8 bases. The CDR3 has 12 amino acids. Trimming at V came to 3 bases and at J to 7 bases, leaving 2 bases not matched to a gene. Per germline, CDR1 SGHDN and CDR2 FVKESK.

The chain links TRBV24-1 to TRBJ2-3; the match to TRBD1 covers 8 bases. Germline loops: CDR1 KGHDR, CDR2 SFDVKD. The V and J ends lost 4 bases and 2 bases, in that order; junction bases with no gene match: 7. This CDR3 is 16 amino acids long. The CDR3 nucleotides are TGTGCCACCAGTGAAACCGGGACAGGATTCACAGATACGCAGTATTTT. Translation gives CATSETGTGFTDTQYF.

CDR3 sequence reads: CASSQAWKGRGGTEQYF. For the CDR3, the DNA is TGTGCCAGCAGCCAAGCGTGGAAAGGACGCGGGGGAACCGAGCAGTACTTC. The chain couples TRBV14 to TRBJ2-7; 7 nucleotides match TRBD2. The CDR3 runs 17 residues. With V trimmed by 1 base and J by 6 bases, 15 bases remained unmatched. CDR1 and CDR2 (germline): SGHDN, FVKESK. The full variable domain, its missing parts supplied by reference TRBV14 and TRBJ2-7, is EAGVTQFPSHSVIEKGQTVTLRCDPISGHDNLYWYRRVMGKEIKFLLHFVKESKQDESGMPNNRFLAERTGGTYSTLKVQPAELEDSGVYFCASSQAWKGRGGTEQYFGPGTRLTVT.

This clone was seen only once. The chain recombines TRBV7-3 with TRBJ2-3; 8 bases agree with TRBD2. The length of the CDR3 is 15 residues. Germline lookup yields CDR1 SGHTA and CDR2 FQGTGA. V trimming: 5 bases; J trimming: 3 bases; junction bases outside the gene matches: 7. The CDR3 reads CASSLKGLETDTQYF. In DNA form, the CDR3 reads TGTGCCAGCAGCCTGAAGGGACTAGAGACAGATACGCAGTATTTT.

The CDR3 spells CASSRDSSGNTIYF. CDR3 bases: TGTGCCAGCAGCCGGGACAGTTCTGGAAACACCATATATTTT. V and J are TRBV7-2 and TRBJ1-3, with 7 bases identical to TRBD1. With 5 bases clipped from V and 1 base from J, the junction kept 2 bases outside the gene matches. Looked up from germline, CDR1 is SGHTA and CDR2 is FQGNSA. CDR3 length: 14 amino acids.

The chain employs TRBV7-2 and TRBJ2-3, with 14 bases lining up with TRBD2. The CDR3 consists of 19 residues. Germline assignment: CDR1 SGHTA and CDR2 FQGNSA. The trim removed 6 bases at V and 9 bases at J, leaving 20 bases unmatched. The CDR3 nucleotides are TGTGCCAGCAGTGAGACCGGGACTAGCGGGAGCCCCAGAAGGGTCACGCAGTATTTT. Its translation is CASSETGTSGSPRRVTQYF.